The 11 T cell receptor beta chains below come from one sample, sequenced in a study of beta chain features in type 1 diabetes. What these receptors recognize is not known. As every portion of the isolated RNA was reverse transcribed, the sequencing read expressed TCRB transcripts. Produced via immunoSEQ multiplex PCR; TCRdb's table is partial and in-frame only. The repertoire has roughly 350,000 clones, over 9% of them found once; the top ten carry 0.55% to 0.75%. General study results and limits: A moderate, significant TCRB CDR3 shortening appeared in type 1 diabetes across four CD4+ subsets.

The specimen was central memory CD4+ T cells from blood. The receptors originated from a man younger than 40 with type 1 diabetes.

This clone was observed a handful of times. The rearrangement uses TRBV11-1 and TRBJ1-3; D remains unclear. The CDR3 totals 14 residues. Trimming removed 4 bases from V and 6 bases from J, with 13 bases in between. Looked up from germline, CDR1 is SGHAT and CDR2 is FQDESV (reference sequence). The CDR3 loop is CASSSVGIENTIYF. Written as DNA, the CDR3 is TGTGCCAGCAGCTCGGTGGGGATAGAAAACACCATATATTTT.

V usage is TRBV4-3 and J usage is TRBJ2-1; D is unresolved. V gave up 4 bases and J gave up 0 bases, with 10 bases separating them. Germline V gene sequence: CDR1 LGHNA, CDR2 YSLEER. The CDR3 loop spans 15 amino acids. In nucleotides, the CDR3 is TGCGCCAGCAGCCCCTTACTTAGCTCCTACAATGAGCAGTTCTTC. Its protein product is CASSPLLSSYNEQFF.

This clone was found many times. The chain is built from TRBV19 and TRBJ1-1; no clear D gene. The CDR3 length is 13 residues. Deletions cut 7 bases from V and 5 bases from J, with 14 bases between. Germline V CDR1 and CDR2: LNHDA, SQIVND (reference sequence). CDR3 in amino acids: CASTQYLRTEAFF. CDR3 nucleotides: TGTGCCAGTACCCAATACCTGAGGACTGAAGCTTTCTTT.

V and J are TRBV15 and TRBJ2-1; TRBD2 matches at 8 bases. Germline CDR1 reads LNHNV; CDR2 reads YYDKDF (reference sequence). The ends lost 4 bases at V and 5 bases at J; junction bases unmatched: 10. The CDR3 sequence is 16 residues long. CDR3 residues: CATSMTSAGVDNEQFF. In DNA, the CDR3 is TGTGCCACCAGCATGACTAGCGCGGGAGTTGACAATGAGCAGTTCTTC.

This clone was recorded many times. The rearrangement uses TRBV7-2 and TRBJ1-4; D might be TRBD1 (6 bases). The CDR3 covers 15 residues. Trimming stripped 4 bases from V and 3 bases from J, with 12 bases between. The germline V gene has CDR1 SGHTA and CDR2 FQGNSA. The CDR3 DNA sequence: TGTGCCAGCAGCTCCTACAGGGCGTCTAATGAAAAACTGTTTTTT. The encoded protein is CASSSYRASNEKLFF.

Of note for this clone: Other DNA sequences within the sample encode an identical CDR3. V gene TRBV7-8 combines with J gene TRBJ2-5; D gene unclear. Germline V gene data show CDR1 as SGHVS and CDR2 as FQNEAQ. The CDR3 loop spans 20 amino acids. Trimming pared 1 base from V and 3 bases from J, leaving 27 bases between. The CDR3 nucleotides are TGTGCCAGCAGCTTAGGCCACAGAGGAGTTTCCAGTGACCGGAAAGAGACCCAGTACTTC. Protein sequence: CASSLGHRGVSSDRKETQYF.

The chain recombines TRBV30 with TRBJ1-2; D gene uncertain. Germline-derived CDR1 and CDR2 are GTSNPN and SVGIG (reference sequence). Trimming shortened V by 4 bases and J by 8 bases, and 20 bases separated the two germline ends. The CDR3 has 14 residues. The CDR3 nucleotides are TGTGCCTGGACCTACAGAGGCGCAGGCCAAGGCTACACCTTC. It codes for CAWTYRGAGQGYTF.

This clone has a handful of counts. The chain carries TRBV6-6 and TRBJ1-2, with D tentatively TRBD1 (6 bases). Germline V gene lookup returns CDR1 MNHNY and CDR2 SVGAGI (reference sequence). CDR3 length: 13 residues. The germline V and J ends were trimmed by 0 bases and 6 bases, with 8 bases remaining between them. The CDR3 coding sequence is TGTGCCAGCAGTTACTCAGGGGGGGATGGCTACACCTTC. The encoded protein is CASSYSGGDGYTF.

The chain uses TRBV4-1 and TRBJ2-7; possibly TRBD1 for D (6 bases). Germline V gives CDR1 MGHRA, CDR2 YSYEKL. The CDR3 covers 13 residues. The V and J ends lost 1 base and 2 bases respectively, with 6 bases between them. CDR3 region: CASSQAGAYEQYF. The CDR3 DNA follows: TGCGCCAGCAGCCAAGCAGGGGCCTACGAGCAGTACTTC.

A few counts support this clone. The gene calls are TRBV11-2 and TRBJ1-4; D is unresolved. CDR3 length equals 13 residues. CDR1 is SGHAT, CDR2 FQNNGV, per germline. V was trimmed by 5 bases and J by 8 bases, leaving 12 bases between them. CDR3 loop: CASSLPTREKLFF. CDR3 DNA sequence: TGTGCCAGCAGCCTCCCGACCAGAGAAAAACTGTTTTTT.

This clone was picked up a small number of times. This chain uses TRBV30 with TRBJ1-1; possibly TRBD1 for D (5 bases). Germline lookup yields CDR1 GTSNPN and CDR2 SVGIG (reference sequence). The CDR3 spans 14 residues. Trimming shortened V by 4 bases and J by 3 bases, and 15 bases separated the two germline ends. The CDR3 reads CAWIMAGGYTEAFF. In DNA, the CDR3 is TGTGCCTGGATTATGGCTGGGGGGTACACTGAAGCTTTCTTT.